This TCR beta chain was retrieved from a study of T cells in Graves' hyperthyroidism and ophthalmopathy. Whole-study context: It was at initial diagnosis, before any treatment, that peripheral blood was collected. Study outcomes and limitations: Within blood appeared most thyroid clonotypes that had expanded above 0.001. Before onset, ophthalmopathy was predicted by the model a median about six months earlier.

This sample holds PBMCs from around 9.9 ml fresh peripheral blood. RNA transcripts gave rise to amplified TCR beta CDR3 regions. The HTBI primer set drove a first-round RT-PCR of the TCR CDR3. TCRdb analysed the multiplex PCR reads with MiXCR anew, one entry per CDR3 protein. The repertoire holds a few hundred thousand distinct CDR3 sequences, with around 15% as singletons. A few counts support this clonotype. The target antigen is unknown. Germline V CDR1 and CDR2: DFQATT, SNEGSKA (reference sequence). Trimming stripped 5 bases from V and 3 bases from J, with 16 bases between. The CDR3 totals 15 residues.

The clonotype originates from a woman aged 55 to 70 with Graves' ophthalmopathy. The sample was blood. J is TRBJ1-4 and V is TRBV20-1, with D maybe TRBD1 (6 bases). CDR3 bases: TGCAGTGCTTCCCTCGGGGGGCTTTCTAATGAAAAACTGTTTTTT. This codes for CSASLGGLSNEKLFF.